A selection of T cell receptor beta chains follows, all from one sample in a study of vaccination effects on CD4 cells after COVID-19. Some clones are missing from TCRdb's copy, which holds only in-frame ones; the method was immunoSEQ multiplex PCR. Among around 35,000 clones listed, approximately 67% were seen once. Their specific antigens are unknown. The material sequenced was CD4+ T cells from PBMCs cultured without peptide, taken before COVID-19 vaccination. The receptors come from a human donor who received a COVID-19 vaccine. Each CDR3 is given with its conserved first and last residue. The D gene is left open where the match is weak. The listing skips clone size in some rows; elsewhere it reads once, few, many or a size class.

CDR3nt: TGTGCCATCCTGATTCGGGGGGCGTGGGATACGCAGTATTTT; CDR3aa: CAILIRGAWDTQYF; v_gene: TRBV6-6; d_gene: .; abundance: .; j_gene: TRBJ2-3
CDR3nt: TGTGCCTGGAGTGTCCCAGGGACAGCCAAACCCTTCTATGGCTACACCTTC; CDR3aa: CAWSVPGTAKPFYGYTF; v_gene: TRBV30; d_gene: TRBD1; abundance: .; j_gene: TRBJ1-2
CDR3nt: TGTGCTAGTGGTTTGGTAATCGGGAGGACCACAGATACGCAGTATTTT; CDR3aa: CASGLVIGRTTDTQYF; v_gene: TRBV12-5; d_gene: TRBD2; abundance: .; j_gene: TRBJ2-3
CDR3nt: TGTGCCAGCAGCTTAGGGACTAGCAGCCTTATCTCCTACGAGCAGTACTTC; CDR3aa: CASSLGTSSLISYEQYF; v_gene: TRBV7-8; d_gene: TRBD2; abundance: .; j_gene: TRBJ2-7
CDR3nt: TGCAGTGCTAGTGACAGGCGGACTTCTGGGACTAAAAGCGAGCAGTACTTC; CDR3aa: CSASDRRTSGTKSEQYF; v_gene: TRBV20-1; d_gene: .; abundance: .; j_gene: TRBJ2-7
CDR3nt: TGCGCCAGCAGCTTGGGGCGGGAACCAGAGACCCAGTACTTC; CDR3aa: CASSLGREPETQYF; v_gene: TRBV5-1; d_gene: .; abundance: .; j_gene: TRBJ2-5
CDR3nt: TGTGCCACCAGCAGAGAGGGGGGTTACACCGGGGAGCTGTTTTTT; CDR3aa: CATSREGGYTGELFF; v_gene: TRBV15; d_gene: .; abundance: .; j_gene: TRBJ2-2
CDR3nt: TGTGCCTGGGAGCCGGACAACGGCTATGGCTACACCTTC; CDR3aa: CAWEPDNGYGYTF; v_gene: TRBV30; d_gene: .; abundance: .; j_gene: TRBJ1-2
CDR3nt: TGTGCCAGCTCCAAGACAGCCGGAGACACTGAAGCTTTCTTT; CDR3aa: CASSKTAGDTEAFF; v_gene: TRBV6-5; d_gene: .; abundance: .; j_gene: TRBJ1-1
CDR3nt: TGTGCCAGCATGACAGGACAGTCTTCTACGGTGCAGTACTTC; CDR3aa: CASMTGQSSTVQYF; v_gene: TRBV6-5; d_gene: .; abundance: once; j_gene: TRBJ2-7
CDR3nt: TGTGCCATCAGTGAGTCATTACGGGGGTACTATGGCTACACCTTC; CDR3aa: CAISESLRGYYGYTF; v_gene: TRBV10-3; d_gene: .; abundance: .; j_gene: TRBJ1-2
CDR3nt: TGTGCCAGCAGTTTGACAGTCTCTGGAAACACCATATATTTT; CDR3aa: CASSLTVSGNTIYF; v_gene: TRBV6-5; d_gene: .; abundance: few; j_gene: TRBJ1-3
CDR3nt: TGTGCCACCCTCTTCCGGGAGGATTACGAGCAGTACTTC; CDR3aa: CATLFREDYEQYF; v_gene: TRBV10-3; d_gene: TRBD2; abundance: few; j_gene: TRBJ2-7
CDR3nt: TGTGCCAGCAGCGTAAGCCAAAGCGGGAACTCCTACAATGAGCAGTTCTTC; CDR3aa: CASSVSQSGNSYNEQFF; v_gene: TRBV7-6; d_gene: TRBD2; abundance: .; j_gene: TRBJ2-1
CDR3nt: TGTGCCAGCAACCAAGGGGGCGGGACCAACTATGGCTACACCTTC; CDR3aa: CASNQGGGTNYGYTF; v_gene: TRBV2; d_gene: TRBD1; abundance: few; j_gene: TRBJ1-2
CDR3nt: TGTGCCAGCAGTCGCCGGAATGAATCAAACCAAGAGACCCAGTACTTC; CDR3aa: CASSRRNESNQETQYF; v_gene: TRBV27; d_gene: .; abundance: .; j_gene: TRBJ2-5
CDR3nt: TGTGCCAGCAGTCTCCCTCCCACAGATACGCAGTATTTT; CDR3aa: CASSLPPTDTQYF; v_gene: TRBV6-6; d_gene: .; abundance: .; j_gene: TRBJ2-3
CDR3nt: TGTGCCAGCAGGGTACAGCCTTACCAAGAGACCCAGTACTTC; CDR3aa: CASRVQPYQETQYF; v_gene: TRBV11-2; d_gene: .; abundance: .; j_gene: TRBJ2-5
CDR3nt: TGTGCCAGCAGTGGAAGCTTTAGGACAGGGACCTACGAGCAGTACTTC; CDR3aa: CASSGSFRTGTYEQYF; v_gene: TRBV6-1; d_gene: TRBD1; abundance: .; j_gene: TRBJ2-7
CDR3nt: TGTGCCAGCAGCTTCTCTAGCAGGGGAAGCTACGAGCAGTACTTC; CDR3aa: CASSFSSRGSYEQYF; v_gene: TRBV5-4; d_gene: .; abundance: .; j_gene: TRBJ2-7
CDR3nt: TGTGCCAGCAGGGCTGGGCCCTCCCTTACAAGTGGGCCCCAGCATTTT; CDR3aa: CASRAGPSLTSGPQHF; v_gene: TRBV7-8; d_gene: .; abundance: .; j_gene: TRBJ1-5
CDR3nt: TGTGCCAGCAGTGACCGGGGGTATGGGAGCACCGGGGAGCTGTTTTTT; CDR3aa: CASSDRGYGSTGELFF; v_gene: TRBV2; d_gene: .; abundance: few; j_gene: TRBJ2-2
CDR3nt: TGTGCCAGCAGCTTATCGGGACCATTGAACACTGAAGCTTTCTTT; CDR3aa: CASSLSGPLNTEAFF; v_gene: TRBV7-8; d_gene: .; abundance: .; j_gene: TRBJ1-1
CDR3nt: TGTGCCTGGAACTGGGGGATGACCTCTAACTATGGCTACACCTTC; CDR3aa: CAWNWGMTSNYGYTF; v_gene: TRBV30; d_gene: .; abundance: .; j_gene: TRBJ1-2
CDR3nt: TGTGCCAGCAGTGAAGCGGGGTTGTTTGGACTAGCGGGAGGGAACACAGATACGCAGTATTTT; CDR3aa: CASSEAGLFGLAGGNTDTQYF; v_gene: TRBV6-1; d_gene: TRBD2; abundance: once; j_gene: TRBJ2-3
CDR3nt: TGCAGTGCTAAAGAGGAGACCCAGTACTTC; CDR3aa: CSAKEETQYF; v_gene: TRBV20-1; d_gene: .; abundance: .; j_gene: TRBJ2-5
CDR3nt: TGTGCCAGTAGTACGCCGACTAGCGGGAGCTCCTACGAGCAGTACTTC; CDR3aa: CASSTPTSGSSYEQYF; v_gene: TRBV19; d_gene: TRBD2; abundance: .; j_gene: TRBJ2-7
CDR3nt: TGCAGTGCTAGTGGGCCCACCGCCTACCAAGAGACCCAGTACTTC; CDR3aa: CSASGPTAYQETQYF; v_gene: TRBV20-1; d_gene: .; abundance: .; j_gene: TRBJ2-5
CDR3nt: TGCGCCAGCTCCATCCCGGAGAGAGGGGCGGGTTCACCCCTCCACTTT; CDR3aa: CASSIPERGAGSPLHF; v_gene: TRBV5-1; d_gene: .; abundance: .; j_gene: TRBJ1-6
CDR3nt: TGTGCCAGCAGCGAGGACAGGTTCGCGAACACCGGGGAGCTGTTTTTT; CDR3aa: CASSEDRFANTGELFF; v_gene: TRBV27; d_gene: TRBD1; abundance: .; j_gene: TRBJ2-2
CDR3nt: TGCGCCAGCAGCTTGGCGGGGACCCAATCAACCTACGAGCAGTACTTC; CDR3aa: CASSLAGTQSTYEQYF; v_gene: TRBV5-1; d_gene: .; abundance: .; j_gene: TRBJ2-7
CDR3nt: TGTGCCAGTAGTGCCTCGACCCAGGGGGCGCAAAGGGATGGCTACACCTTC; CDR3aa: CASSASTQGAQRDGYTF; v_gene: TRBV19; d_gene: TRBD1; abundance: few; j_gene: TRBJ1-2
CDR3nt: TGTGCCAGCAGCAAGGTGGGTAATGAGCAGTTCTTC; CDR3aa: CASSKVGNEQFF; v_gene: TRBV5-6; d_gene: .; abundance: .; j_gene: TRBJ2-1